Sequencing of this T cell receptor beta chain was carried out in a study of control samples from healthy donors and cancer patients. Repertoires were generated with immunoSEQ multiplex PCR, while TCRdb's copy carries only in-frame clones and drops some. The table includes 200,000 or so clones, around 94% detected once. The CDR3 is 14 residues long. V lost 0 bases and J 4 bases, leaving 10 bases between the germline ends. V and J are TRBV23-1 and TRBJ2-7; unclear D gene. TRBV23-1 is an ORF, with its function uncertain. The material sequenced was blood. The origin of this receptor is a man aged 50 to 60 in good health. CDR3 sequence: CASSQSTQNYEQYV. CDR3 nucleotides: TGCGCCAGCAGTCAATCGACGCAGAATTACGAGCAGTACGTC.